The next 17 T cell receptor beta chains were all read from a single sample in a study of cytomegalovirus exposure and HLA in healthy donors. PCR involved 60 Vbeta and 13 Jbeta primers. Clones were read by immunoSEQ multiplex PCR, and TCRdb kept only the in-frame ones, dropping some. The sample carries under 200,000 clones, over 75% recorded once. The sequenced material came from PBMCs. The source is a woman aged 45-65 years in good health and CMV-seronegative.

CDR3 sequence: CASSLEARKNYGYTF. CDR3 nucleotides: TGTGCCAGCAGCTTAGAGGCCAGGAAGAACTATGGCTACACCTTC. The rearrangement links TRBV11-2 to TRBJ1-2; D is ambiguous. Per the germline V gene, CDR1 is SGHAT and CDR2 is FQNNGV. Trimming shortened V by 0 bases and J by 2 bases, and 10 bases separated the two germline ends. The CDR3 loop spans 15 amino acids.

Notes on this clone: The junction and the germline gene differ at one end; a read error may be behind it. The rearrangement links TRBV7-9 to TRBJ2-7, with 8 bases fitting TRBD2. Per the germline V gene, CDR1 is SEHNR and CDR2 is FQNEAQ (reference sequence). The CDR3 is 13 amino acids. This CDR3 is CASTSSGLGFLDF. The CDR3 coding sequence is TGTGCCAGCACCTCCTCGGGACTAGGTTTCTTAGACTTC.

The chain uses TRBV30 and TRBJ2-7; TRBD2 matches at 12 bases. The CDR3 is made up of 13 amino acids. Losses at the gene ends were 5 bases for V and 7 bases for J; bases not matched to a gene: 6. Germline values: CDR1 GTSNPN, CDR2 SVGIG (reference sequence). CDR3 amino acids: CAWGLAGRGEQYF. Written as DNA, the CDR3 is TGTGCCTGGGGACTAGCGGGAAGGGGGGAGCAGTACTTC.

The chain is built from TRBV27 and TRBJ1-2; 7 nucleotides align to TRBD1. CDR3 length: 14 residues. J gave up 6 bases and V 3 bases, and 7 bases lay outside the gene matches. The germline gives CDR1 MNHEY, CDR2 SMNVEV (reference sequence). CDR3 nucleotides: TGTGCCAGCAGTTTCCTGACAGGGAGGAATGGCTACACCTTC. Its translation: CASSFLTGRNGYTF.

A few counts support this clone. The chain combines TRBV5-4 with TRBJ1-1; 10 bases map to TRBD1. Per the germline V gene, CDR1 is SGHNT and CDR2 is YYREEE (reference sequence). V trimming: 4 bases; J trimming: 4 bases; junction bases outside the gene matches: 13. The CDR3 has 17 residues. The CDR3 coding sequence is TGTGCCAGCAGCCCCAAAGGGGGGACAGGGGCGGGCACTGAAGCTTTCTTT. Its translation: CASSPKGGTGAGTEAFF.

Here the CDR3 reads CASSQEGREGQPQHF. The CDR3 bases are TGCGCCAGCAGCCAAGAAGGGAGAGAAGGCCAGCCCCAGCATTTT. The chain is built from TRBV4-1 and TRBJ1-5; D unresolved. The CDR3 runs to 15 residues. Trimming took 0 bases from V and 7 from J, leaving 13 bases between them. CDR1 is MGHRA, CDR2 YSYEKL, per germline.

This sequence joins TRBV29-1 and TRBJ1-1; 8 nucleotides align to TRBD1. J lost 0 bases, V lost 4 bases, and 4 bases had no gene match. The germline V gene has CDR1 SQVTM and CDR2 ANQGSEA. This CDR3 has 14 residues. In nucleotides, the CDR3 is TGCAGCGTTGCGAGGACAGGGATGAACACTGAAGCTTTCTTT. Translating it yields CSVARTGMNTEAFF.

The gene calls are TRBV6-1 and TRBJ1-2, with unresolved D. V lost 3 bases and J 3 bases, leaving 11 bases between the germline ends. Germline CDR1 is MNHNS and CDR2 is SASEGT. CDR3 length: 14 residues. Here the CDR3 reads CASSDGVVDYGYTF. The CDR3 DNA reads as TGTGCCAGCAGTGACGGAGTCGTTGACTATGGCTACACCTTC.

J is TRBJ1-4 and V is TRBV27; 9 bases agree with TRBD1. The V segment lost 5 bases and the J segment 7 bases; nucleotides outside the gene matches: 8. This CDR3 contains 15 residues. Germline lookup yields CDR1 MNHEY and CDR2 SMNVEV (reference sequence). The CDR3 is CASSAGTGIGEKLFF. The DNA of the CDR3 is TGTGCCAGCAGTGCAGGGACAGGGATAGGTGAAAAACTGTTTTTT.

The rearrangement links TRBV5-1 to TRBJ1-1; 8 nucleotides match TRBD1. Germline assignment: CDR1 SGHRS and CDR2 YFSETQ. The J segment lost 4 bases and the V segment lost 4 bases, leaving 9 bases of the junction unmatched. The CDR3 sequence is 15 residues long. CDR3 residues: CASSKDRADGTEAFF. The DNA of the CDR3 is TGCGCCAGCAGCAAGGACAGGGCTGATGGCACTGAAGCTTTCTTT.

The chain links TRBV2 to TRBJ2-7; D may be TRBD2 (5 bases). In germline, CDR1 is SNHLY, CDR2 FYNNEI. V was trimmed by 10 bases and J by 7 bases, leaving 23 bases between them. This CDR3 has 14 amino acids. CDR3 region: CATGGGLGNREQYF. CDR3 in DNA: TGTGCCACCGGCGGAGGCTTGGGGAACCGGGAGCAGTACTTC.

The chain couples TRBV4-2 to TRBJ2-5; TRBD1 matches at 8 bases. The DNA matches TRBJ2-7 better at its end, which makes the J call doubtful. Per the germline V gene, CDR1 is LGHNA and CDR2 is YNFKEQ. The CDR3 length is 15 residues. The CDR3 DNA follows: TGTGCCAGCAGCCAAGCCTCACAGGGGGCCTACGAGCAGTACTTC. It codes for CASSQASQGAYEQYF.

In this sample, this clone turned up once. This chain links TRBV7-2 with TRBJ2-5; no reliable D call. Trimming removed 5 bases at V and 5 bases at J, with 6 bases between. The CDR3 loop spans 11 amino acids. Germline CDR1 and CDR2: SGHTA and FQGNSA. The CDR3 region has the DNA TGTGCCAGCAGCATACAGGAGACCCAGTACTTC. This translates into CASSIQETQYF.

This clone was observed a single time. This chain links TRBV27 with TRBJ2-2, with D unclear. The V end lost 5 bases, the J end lost 4 bases, and 5 bases lay between the germline ends. The CDR3 contains 12 residues. Germline CDR1 reads MNHEY; CDR2 reads SMNVEV (reference sequence). This CDR3 reads CASSPGTGELFF. The CDR3 DNA follows: TGTGCCAGCAGTCCCGGCACCGGGGAGCTGTTTTTT.

The chain carries TRBV2 and TRBJ1-2; weak D call: TRBD1 (5 bases). The CDR3 runs 15 residues. Trimming took off 1 base at V and 1 base at J, with 10 bases between the two ends. Germline CDR1 and CDR2: SNHLY and FYNNEI. CDR3 in DNA: TGTGCCAGCAGTGAAGGACAGCCTATTAACTATGGCTACACCTTC. The encoded protein is CASSEGQPINYGYTF.

The rearrangement joins TRBV6-5 to TRBJ1-3; D unresolved. The CDR3 spans 12 residues. Trimming stripped 4 bases from V and 4 bases from J, with 5 bases between. Germline assignment: CDR1 MNHEY and CDR2 SVGAGI. CDR3 amino acids: CASSSFGNTIYF. The CDR3, as DNA: TGTGCCAGCAGTTCGTTCGGAAACACCATATATTTT.

The CDR3 reads CASRPAGAGGANVLTF. DNA for the CDR3: TGTGCCAGCAGACCTGCAGGGGCAGGGGGGGCCAACGTCCTGACTTTC. This sequence joins TRBV27 and TRBJ2-6; perhaps TRBD1 as D (6 bases). CDR1 and CDR2 from the germline V gene are MNHEY and SMNVEV (reference sequence). Trimming shortened V by 6 bases and J by 4 bases, and 16 bases separated the two germline ends. The CDR3 runs 16 residues.